These 2 T cell receptor beta chains were all obtained from the same sample, sequenced in a study of blood T cell repertoires in COVID-19. Data came from immunoSEQ multiplex PCR; TCRdb stores just in-frame clones and leaves some out. This repertoire shows around 60,000 clones, 86% found once; its top ten account for 1.3%. Sequenced material: peripheral blood. The receptors derive from a woman over 75 with acute or convalescent COVID-19.

The chain joins TRBV9 to TRBJ1-2; a possible D gene is TRBD1 (5 bases). V was trimmed by 0 bases and J by 2 bases, leaving 8 bases between them. The CDR3 is made up of 14 amino acids. CDR1 and CDR2 (germline): SGDLS, YYNGEE. DNA for the CDR3: TGTGCCAGCAGCGTAGTTTCAGGGAACTATGGCTACACCTTC. Protein: CASSVVSGNYGYTF.

This clone has a single count. This rearrangement joins TRBV5-1 to TRBJ2-1; D may be TRBD2 (6 bases). V shed 4 bases and J shed 7 bases, with 18 bases lying between them. This CDR3 is 15 amino acids long. Germline V lookup: CDR1 SGHRS, CDR2 YFSETQ. CDR3 coding DNA: TGCGCCAGCAGCCCCTCCGGGCCTGGGGGGAATGAGCAGTTCTTC. Residues: CASSPSGPGGNEQFF.